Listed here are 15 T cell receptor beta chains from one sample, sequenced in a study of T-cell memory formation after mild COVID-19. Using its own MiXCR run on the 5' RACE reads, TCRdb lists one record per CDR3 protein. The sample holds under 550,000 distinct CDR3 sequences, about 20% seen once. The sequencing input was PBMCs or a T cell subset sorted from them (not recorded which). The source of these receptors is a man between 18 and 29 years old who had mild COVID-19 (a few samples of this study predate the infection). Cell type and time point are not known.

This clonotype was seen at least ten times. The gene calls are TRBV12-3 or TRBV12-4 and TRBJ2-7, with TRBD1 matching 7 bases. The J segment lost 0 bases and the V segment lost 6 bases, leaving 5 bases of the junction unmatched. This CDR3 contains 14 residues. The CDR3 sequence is CASSLDRVSYEQYF. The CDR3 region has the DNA TGTGCCAGCAGCCTTGACAGGGTCTCCTACGAGCAGTACTTC.

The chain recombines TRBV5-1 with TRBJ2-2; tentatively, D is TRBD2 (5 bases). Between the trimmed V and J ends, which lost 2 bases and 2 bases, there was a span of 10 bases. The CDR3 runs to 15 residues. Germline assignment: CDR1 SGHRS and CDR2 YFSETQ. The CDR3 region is CASSFWTGNTGELFF. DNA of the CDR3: TGCGCCAGCAGCTTTTGGACGGGAAACACCGGGGAGCTGTTTTTT.

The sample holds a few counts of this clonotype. The CDR3 bases are TGTGCCAGCAGTTACGGAGGCGGGGGGGGCACAGATACGCAGTATTTT. This sequence encodes CASSYGGGGGTDTQYF. J is TRBJ2-3 and V is TRBV6-6, with TRBD2 identical over 9 bases. The CDR3 spans 16 residues. V lost 2 bases to trimming and J lost 1 base; unmatched junction nucleotides: 4. The V gene's germline CDR1 is MNHNY and CDR2 SVGAGI (reference sequence).

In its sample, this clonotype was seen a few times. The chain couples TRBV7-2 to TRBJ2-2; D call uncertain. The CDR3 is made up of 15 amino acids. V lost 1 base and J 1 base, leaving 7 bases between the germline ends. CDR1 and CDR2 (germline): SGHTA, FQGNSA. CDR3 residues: CASSLGPLNTGELFF. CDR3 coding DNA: TGTGCCAGCAGCTTAGGCCCACTGAACACCGGGGAGCTGTTTTTT.

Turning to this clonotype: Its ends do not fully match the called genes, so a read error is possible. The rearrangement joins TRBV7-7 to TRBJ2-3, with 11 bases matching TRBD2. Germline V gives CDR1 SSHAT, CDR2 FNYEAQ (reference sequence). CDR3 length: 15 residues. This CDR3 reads CASSPTSGVSDTQYF. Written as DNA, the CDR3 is TGTGCTAGCAGCCCGACTAGCGGGGTATCAGATACGCAGTATTTT.

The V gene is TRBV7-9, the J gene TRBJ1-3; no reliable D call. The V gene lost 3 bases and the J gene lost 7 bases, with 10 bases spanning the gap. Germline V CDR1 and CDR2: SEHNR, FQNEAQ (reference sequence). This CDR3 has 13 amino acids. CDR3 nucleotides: TGTGCCAGCAGCTTCGCGTTGGATAACACCATATATTTT. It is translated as CASSFALDNTIYF.

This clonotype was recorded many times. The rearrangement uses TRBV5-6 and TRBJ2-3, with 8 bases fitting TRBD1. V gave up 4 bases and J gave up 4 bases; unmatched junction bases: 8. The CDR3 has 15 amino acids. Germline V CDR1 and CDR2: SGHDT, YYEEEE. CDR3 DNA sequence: TGTGCCAGCAGCAGGACAGGGACAGTTCCAGATACGCAGTATTTT. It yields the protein CASSRTGTVPDTQYF.

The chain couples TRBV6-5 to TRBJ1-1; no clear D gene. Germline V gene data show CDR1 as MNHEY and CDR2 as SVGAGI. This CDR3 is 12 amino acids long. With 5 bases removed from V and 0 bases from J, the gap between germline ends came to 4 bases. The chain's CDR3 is CASSTMNTEAFF. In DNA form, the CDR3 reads TGTGCCAGCAGTACGATGAACACTGAAGCTTTCTTT.

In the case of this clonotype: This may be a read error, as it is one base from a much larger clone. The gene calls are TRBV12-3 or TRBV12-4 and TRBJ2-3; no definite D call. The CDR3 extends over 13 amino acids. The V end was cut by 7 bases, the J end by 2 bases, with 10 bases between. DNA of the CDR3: TGTGCCAGCACTATCGTGGACACAGATACGCAGTATTTT. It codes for CASTIVDTDTQYF.

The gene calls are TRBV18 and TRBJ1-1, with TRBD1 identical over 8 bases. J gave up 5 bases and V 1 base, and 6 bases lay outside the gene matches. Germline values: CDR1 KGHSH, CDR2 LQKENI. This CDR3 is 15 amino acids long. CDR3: CASSPLRGQGTEAFF. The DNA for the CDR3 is TGTGCCAGCTCACCACTCAGGGGGCAGGGGACTGAAGCTTTCTTT.

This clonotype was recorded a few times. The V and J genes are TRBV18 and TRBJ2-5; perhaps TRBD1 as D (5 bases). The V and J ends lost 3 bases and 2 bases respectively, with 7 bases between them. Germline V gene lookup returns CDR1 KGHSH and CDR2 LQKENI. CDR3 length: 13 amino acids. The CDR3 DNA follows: TGTGCCAGCTCACCGACAGAGCAAGAGACCCAGTACTTC. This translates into CASSPTEQETQYF.

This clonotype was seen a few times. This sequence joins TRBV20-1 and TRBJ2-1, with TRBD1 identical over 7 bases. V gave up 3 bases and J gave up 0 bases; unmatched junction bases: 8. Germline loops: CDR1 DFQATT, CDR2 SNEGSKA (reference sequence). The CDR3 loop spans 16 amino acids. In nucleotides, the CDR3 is TGCAGTGCTAGGTCCTTCGGGACAGCCTCCTACAATGAGCAGTTCTTC. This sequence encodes CSARSFGTASYNEQFF.

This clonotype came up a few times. Here the CDR3 DNA reads TGTGCCAGCAGTTCCTCGGGGCGGGACAGAGGTGGCTACACCTTC. Translating gives CASSSSGRDRGGYTF. The chain carries TRBV28 and TRBJ1-2, with TRBD1 matching over 7 bases. Germline trimming cut 4 bases from V and 7 bases from J; bases unmatched to any gene: 12. This CDR3 is 15 amino acids long. Germline V CDR1 and CDR2: MDHEN, SYDVKM.

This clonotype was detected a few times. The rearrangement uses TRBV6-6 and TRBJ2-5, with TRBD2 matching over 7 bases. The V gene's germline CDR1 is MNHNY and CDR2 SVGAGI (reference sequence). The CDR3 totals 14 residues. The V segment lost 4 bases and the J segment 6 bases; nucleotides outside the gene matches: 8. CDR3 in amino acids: CASSSPQGGKTQYF. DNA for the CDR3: TGTGCCAGCAGTTCTCCGCAGGGAGGGAAGACCCAGTACTTC.

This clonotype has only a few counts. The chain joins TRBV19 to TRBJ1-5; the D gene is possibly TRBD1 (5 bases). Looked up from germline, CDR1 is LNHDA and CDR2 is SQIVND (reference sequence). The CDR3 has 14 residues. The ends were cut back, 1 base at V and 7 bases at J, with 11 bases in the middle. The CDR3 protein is CASSIVAGRQPQHF. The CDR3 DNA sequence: TGTGCCAGTAGTATAGTGGCAGGGCGACAGCCCCAGCATTTT. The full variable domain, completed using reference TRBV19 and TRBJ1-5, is DGGITQSPKYLFRKEGQNVTLSCEQNLNHDAMYWYRQDPGQGLRLIYYSQIVNDFQKGDIAEGYSVSREKKESFPLTVTSAQKNPTAFYLCASSIVAGRQPQHFGDGTRLSIL.